This T cell receptor (beta chain) was sequenced in a study of liver allograft versus peripheral blood T cells. Study overall: Transplanted livers and recipients' peripheral blood had their T cell receptor repertoires compared.

The CDR3 is made up of 13 amino acids. CDR1 MNHNY and CDR2 SVGAGI come from the germline V gene (reference sequence). With 10 bases removed from V and 6 bases from J, the gap between germline ends came to 18 bases. Points from the study as a whole: Reported data describe T cell receptor repertoires within liver allografts as differing from those in peripheral blood.

TCRdb reprocessed the reads with MiXCR, giving one entry per CDR3 protein. The sample gives roughly 14,000 distinct CDR3 sequences, approximately 20% of which show up once; approximately 5.5% is in the top ten. A remark on this clonotype: Its antigen is still unknown. A much bigger clone sits one base away, suggesting this may be a read error.

The clonotype was recovered from a human patient who had a liver transplant. These T cells may partly come from the graft donor. The chain is built from TRBV6-6 and TRBJ1-2, with D perhaps matching TRBD1 (5 bases). The CDR3, as DNA: TGTGCCAACAAACCACAGGAGTGGCATGGCTACACCTTC. Protein: CANKPQEWHGYTF.